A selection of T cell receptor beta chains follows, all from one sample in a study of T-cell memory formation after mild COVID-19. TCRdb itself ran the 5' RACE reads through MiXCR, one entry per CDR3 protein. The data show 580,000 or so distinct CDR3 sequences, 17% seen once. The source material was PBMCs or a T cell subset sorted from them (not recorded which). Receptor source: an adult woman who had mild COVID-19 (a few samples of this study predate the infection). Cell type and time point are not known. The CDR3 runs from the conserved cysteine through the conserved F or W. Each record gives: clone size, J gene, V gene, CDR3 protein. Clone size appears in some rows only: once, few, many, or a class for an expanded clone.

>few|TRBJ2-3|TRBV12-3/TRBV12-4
CASSSWTSGGTDTQYF
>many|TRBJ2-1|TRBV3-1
CASSQAGGEILSYNEQFF
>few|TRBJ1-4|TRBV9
CASSPTLQGQIEKLFF
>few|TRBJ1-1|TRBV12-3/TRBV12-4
CASILTGGTEAFF
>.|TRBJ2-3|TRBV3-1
CASSQGPDTQYF
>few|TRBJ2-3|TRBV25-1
CASSEVLATQYF
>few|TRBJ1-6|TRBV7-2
CASSLVLQGAGSPLHF
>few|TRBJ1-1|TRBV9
CASSGGLTNTEAFF
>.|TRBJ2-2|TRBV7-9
CASSLELVTSGSSGELFF
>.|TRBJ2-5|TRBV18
CASSPILAGSEETQYF
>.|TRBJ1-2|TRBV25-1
CASSFTGAYANGYTF
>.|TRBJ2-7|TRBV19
CASSISRGGPDEQYF
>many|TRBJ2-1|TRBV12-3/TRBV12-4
CASSFWGTSSYNEQFF
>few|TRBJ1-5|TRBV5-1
CASSPDLNQPQHF
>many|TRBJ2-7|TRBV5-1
CASSLGLAGGYEQYF
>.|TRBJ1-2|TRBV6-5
CASSYGGPWDGYTF
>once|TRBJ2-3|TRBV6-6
CASRGEWDTQYF
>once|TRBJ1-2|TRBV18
CASSPADDYGYTF
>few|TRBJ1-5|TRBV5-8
CASTRVNQPQHF
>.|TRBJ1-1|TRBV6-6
CASSYSARDGTEAFF
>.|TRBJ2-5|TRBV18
CASSPQDYRETQYF
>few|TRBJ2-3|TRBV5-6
CASSLRSADTQYF
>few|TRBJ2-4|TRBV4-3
CASSTQTSGSIQNIQYF
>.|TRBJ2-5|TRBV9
CASGTNSRRETQYF
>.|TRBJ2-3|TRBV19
CATQTTSGGLTDTQYF
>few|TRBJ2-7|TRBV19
CASSAPGYPYEQYF
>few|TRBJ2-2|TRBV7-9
CASSSPGAGELFF
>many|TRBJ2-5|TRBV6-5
CASSYSWGETQYF
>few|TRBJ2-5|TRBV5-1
CASSRGPGGGETQYF
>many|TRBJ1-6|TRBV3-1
CASSQVGQGLSPLHF
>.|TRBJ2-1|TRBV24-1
CATSDSHLGNNEQFF
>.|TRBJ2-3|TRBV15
CATTLGADTQYF
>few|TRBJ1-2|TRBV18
CASSPRNGEVTNYGYTF
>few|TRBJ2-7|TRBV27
CASSLSHSPTYEQYF
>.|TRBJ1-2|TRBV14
CASSQGGVSYGYTF
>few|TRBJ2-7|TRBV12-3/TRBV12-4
CASSILRGGEQYF
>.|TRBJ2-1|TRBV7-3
CASSLNGLAGGLEQFF
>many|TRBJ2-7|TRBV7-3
CASSRDSNYEQYF